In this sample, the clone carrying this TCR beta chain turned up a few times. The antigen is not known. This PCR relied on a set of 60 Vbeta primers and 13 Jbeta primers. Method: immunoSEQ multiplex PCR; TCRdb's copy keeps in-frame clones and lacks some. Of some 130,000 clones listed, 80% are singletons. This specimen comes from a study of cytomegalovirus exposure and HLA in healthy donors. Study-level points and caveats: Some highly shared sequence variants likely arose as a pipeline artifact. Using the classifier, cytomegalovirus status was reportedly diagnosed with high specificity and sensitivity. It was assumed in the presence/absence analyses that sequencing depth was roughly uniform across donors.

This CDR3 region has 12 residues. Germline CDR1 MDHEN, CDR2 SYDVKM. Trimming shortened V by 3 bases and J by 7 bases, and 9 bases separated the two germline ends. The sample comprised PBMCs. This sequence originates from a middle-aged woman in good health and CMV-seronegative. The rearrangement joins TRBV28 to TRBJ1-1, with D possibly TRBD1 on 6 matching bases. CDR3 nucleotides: TGTGCCAGCAGTTTGGGACACTATGAAGCTTTCTTT. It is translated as CASSLGHYEAFF.